This T cell receptor (beta chain) was retrieved from a study of T-cell memory formation after mild COVID-19. CDR3 length equals 15 residues. CDR1 and CDR2 (germline): SGHTA, FQGNSA. Trimming at V came to 5 bases and at J to 5 bases, leaving 5 bases not matched to a gene. TCRdb reprocessed the 5' RACE reads via MiXCR and lists one record per CDR3 protein. The repertoire consists of fewer than 700,000 distinct CDR3 sequences, with roughly 18% occurring once and the leading ten covering 9.5% to 15%. This clonotype appeared a few times. The sequenced sample consisted of PBMCs or a T cell subset sorted from them (not recorded which). This TCR came from an adult woman who had mild COVID-19 (a few samples of this study predate the infection). Cell type and time point are not known. This rearrangement joins TRBV7-2 to TRBJ2-5, with 13 bases that match TRBD2. CDR3 coding DNA: TGTGCCAGCAGCGCGACTAGCGGGAGGCGGGAGACCCAGTACTTC. As protein: CASSATSGRRETQYF.